This T cell receptor beta chain came from a study of blood T cell repertoires in COVID-19. Study as a whole: The United States, Italy and Spain were the sources of the acute and convalescent COVID-19 samples.

This CDR3 is 12 amino acids long. Per the germline V gene, CDR1 is GTSNPN and CDR2 is SVGIG (reference sequence). With 4 bases removed from V and 0 bases from J, the gap between germline ends came to 6 bases. Authors' methods: Amplification of reference gene primers was used by the study to estimate nucleated cell counts. Using immunoSEQ multiplex PCR, the repertoire was profiled, and TCRdb retains in-frame clones only, with some absent. V and J calls plus clone size are reproduced from that table; the DNA served to infer D and trimming. The sample yields roughly 160,000 clones, 84% seen once. Seattle enrolled patients during active infection and tracked them longitudinally.

The chain couples TRBV30 to TRBJ1-1, with D perhaps matching TRBD1 (5 bases). The sequence derives from a woman aged 80 or over with COVID-19, enrolled during active disease. Sequenced: peripheral blood. The CDR3 region has the DNA TGTGCCTGGACAGGGATGAACACTGAAGCTTTCTTT. It is translated as CAWTGMNTEAFF.